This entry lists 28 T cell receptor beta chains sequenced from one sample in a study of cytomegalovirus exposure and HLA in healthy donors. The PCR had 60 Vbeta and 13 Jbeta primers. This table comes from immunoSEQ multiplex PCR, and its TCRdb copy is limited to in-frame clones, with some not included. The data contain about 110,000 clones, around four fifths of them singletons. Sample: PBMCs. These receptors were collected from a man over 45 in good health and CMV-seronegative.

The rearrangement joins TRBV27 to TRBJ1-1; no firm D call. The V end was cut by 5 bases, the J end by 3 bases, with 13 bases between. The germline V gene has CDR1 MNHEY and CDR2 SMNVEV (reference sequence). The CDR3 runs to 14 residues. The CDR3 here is CASSKNAGHTEAFF. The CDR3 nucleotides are TGTGCCAGCAGTAAAAATGCAGGCCACACTGAAGCTTTCTTT.

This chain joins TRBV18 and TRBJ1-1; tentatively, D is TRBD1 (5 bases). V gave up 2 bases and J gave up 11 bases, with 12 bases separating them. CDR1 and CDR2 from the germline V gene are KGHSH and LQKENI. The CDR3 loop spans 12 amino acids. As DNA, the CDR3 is TGTGCCAGCTCACCAGGCGACAGCCTGGCTTTCTTT. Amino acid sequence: CASSPGDSLAFF.

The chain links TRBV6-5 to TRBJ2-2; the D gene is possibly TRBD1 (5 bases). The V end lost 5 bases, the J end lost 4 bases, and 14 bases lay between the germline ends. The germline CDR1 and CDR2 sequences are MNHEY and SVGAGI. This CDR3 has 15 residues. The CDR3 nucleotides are TGTGCCAGCAGTCGACAGACTCTTATCACCGGGGAGCTGTTTTTT. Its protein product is CASSRQTLITGELFF.

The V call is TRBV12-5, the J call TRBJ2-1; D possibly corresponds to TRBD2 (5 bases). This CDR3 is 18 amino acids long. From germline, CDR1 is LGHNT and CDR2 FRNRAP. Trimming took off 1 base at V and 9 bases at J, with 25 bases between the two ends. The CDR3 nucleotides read TGTGCTAGTGGTTTGGCCTTGACTATCCCCGGGGAAGAAATTGAGCAGTTCTTC. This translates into CASGLALTIPGEEIEQFF.

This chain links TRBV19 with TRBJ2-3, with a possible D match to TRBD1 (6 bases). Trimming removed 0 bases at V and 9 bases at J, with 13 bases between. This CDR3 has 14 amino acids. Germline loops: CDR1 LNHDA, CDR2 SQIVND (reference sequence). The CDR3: CASSIDHRELTQYF. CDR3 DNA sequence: TGTGCCAGTAGTATAGATCACAGGGAATTGACGCAGTATTTT.

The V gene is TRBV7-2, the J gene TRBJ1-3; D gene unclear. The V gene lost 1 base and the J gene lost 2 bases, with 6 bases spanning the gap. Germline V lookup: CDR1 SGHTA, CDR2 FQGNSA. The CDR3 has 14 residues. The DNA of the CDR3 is TGTGCCAGCAGCTTAGATCGTGCTGGAAACACCATATATTTT. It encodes CASSLDRAGNTIYF.

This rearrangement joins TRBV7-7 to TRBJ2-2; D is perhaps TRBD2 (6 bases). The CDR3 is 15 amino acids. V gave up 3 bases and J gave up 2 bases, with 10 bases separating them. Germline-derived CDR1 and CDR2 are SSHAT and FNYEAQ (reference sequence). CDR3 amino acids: CASSFGGANTGELFF. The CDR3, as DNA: TGTGCCAGCAGCTTCGGAGGGGCCAACACCGGGGAGCTGTTTTTT.

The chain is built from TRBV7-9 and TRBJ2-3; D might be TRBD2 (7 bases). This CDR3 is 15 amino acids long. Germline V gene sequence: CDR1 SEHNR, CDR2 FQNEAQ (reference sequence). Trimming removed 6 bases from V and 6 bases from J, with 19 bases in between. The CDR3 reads CASRPQGRGGDTQYF. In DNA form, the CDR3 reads TGTGCCAGCAGGCCCCAGGGGAGGGGCGGGGATACGCAGTATTTT.

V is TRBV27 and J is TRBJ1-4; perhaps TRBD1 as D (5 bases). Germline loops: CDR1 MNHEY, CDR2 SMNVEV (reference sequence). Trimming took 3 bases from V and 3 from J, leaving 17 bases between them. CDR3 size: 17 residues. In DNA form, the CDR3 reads TGTGCCAGCAGTTTGGGGCCTCTCGTGAGTCCTAATGAAAAACTGTTTTTT. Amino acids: CASSLGPLVSPNEKLFF.

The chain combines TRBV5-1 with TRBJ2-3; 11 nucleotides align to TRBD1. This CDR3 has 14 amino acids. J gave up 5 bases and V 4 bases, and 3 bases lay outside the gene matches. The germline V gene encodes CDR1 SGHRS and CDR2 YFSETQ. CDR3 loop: CASSTDRGRDTQYF. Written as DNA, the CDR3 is TGCGCCAGCAGCACGGACAGGGGGCGAGATACGCAGTATTTT.

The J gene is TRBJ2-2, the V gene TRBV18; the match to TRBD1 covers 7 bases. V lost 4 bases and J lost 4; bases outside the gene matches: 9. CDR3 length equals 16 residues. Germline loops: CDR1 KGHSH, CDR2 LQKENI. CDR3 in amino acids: CASSLAGTVGTGELFF. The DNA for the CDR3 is TGTGCCAGCTCACTCGCCGGGACAGTGGGCACCGGGGAGCTGTTTTTT.

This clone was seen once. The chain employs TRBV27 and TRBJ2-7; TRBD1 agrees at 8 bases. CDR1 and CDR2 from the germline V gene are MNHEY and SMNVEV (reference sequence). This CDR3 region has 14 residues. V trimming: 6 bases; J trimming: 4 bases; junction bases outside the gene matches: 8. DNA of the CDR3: TGTGCCAGCAGCCCCCGGGACAGGACTTACGAGCAGTACTTC. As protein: CASSPRDRTYEQYF.

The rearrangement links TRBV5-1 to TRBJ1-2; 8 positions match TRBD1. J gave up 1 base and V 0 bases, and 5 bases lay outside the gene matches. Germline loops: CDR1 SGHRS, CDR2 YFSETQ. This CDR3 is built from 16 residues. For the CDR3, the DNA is TGCGCCAGCAGCTTGGATCCGGGACAGGATAACTATGGCTACACCTTC. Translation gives CASSLDPGQDNYGYTF. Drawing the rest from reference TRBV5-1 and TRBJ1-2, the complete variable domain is KAGVTQTPRYLIKTRGQQVTLSCSPISGHRSVSWYQQTPGQGLQFLFEYFSETQRNKGNFPGRFSGRQFSNSRSEMNVSTLELGDSALYLCASSLDPGQDNYGYTFGSGTRLTVV.

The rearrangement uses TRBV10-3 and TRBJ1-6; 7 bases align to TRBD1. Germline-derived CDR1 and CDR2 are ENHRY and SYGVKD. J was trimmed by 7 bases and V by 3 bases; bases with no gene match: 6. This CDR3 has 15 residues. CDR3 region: CAISERQGPNSPLHF. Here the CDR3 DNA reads TGTGCCATCAGTGAACGACAGGGCCCCAATTCACCCCTCCACTTT.

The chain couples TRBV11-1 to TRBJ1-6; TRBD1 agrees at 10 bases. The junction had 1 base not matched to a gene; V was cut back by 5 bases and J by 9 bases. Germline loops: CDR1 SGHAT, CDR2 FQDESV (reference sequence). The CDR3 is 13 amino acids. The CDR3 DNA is TGTGCCAGCAGCGGGACAGGGGTTTCACCCCTCCACTTT. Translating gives CASSGTGVSPLHF.

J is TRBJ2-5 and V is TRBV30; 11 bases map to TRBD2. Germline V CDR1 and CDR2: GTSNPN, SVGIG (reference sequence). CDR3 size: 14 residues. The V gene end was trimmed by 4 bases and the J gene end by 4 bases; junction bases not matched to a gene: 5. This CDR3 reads CAWKVGLAGETQYF. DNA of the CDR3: TGTGCCTGGAAAGTAGGACTAGCGGGAGAGACCCAGTACTTC.

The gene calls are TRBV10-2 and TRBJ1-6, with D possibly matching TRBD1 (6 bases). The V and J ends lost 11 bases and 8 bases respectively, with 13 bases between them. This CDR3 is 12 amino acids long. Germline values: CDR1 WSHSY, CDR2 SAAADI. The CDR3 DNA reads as TGCGCCGCGGGGGCCCCTGATTCACCCCTCCACTTT. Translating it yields CAAGAPDSPLHF.

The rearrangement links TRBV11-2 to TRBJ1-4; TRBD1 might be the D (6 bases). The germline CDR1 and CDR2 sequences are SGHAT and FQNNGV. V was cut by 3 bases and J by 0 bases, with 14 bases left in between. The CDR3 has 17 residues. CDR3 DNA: TGTGCCAGCAGCTTCCAGGGACACGGTGCAACTAATGAAAAACTGTTTTTT. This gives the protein CASSFQGHGATNEKLFF.

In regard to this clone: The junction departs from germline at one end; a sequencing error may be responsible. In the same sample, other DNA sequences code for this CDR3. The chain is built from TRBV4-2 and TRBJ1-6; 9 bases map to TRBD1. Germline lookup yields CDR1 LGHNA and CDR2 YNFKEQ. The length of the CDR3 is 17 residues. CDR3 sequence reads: CASSQELQGAYNSPLHF. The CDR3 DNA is TGTGCCAGCAGCCAAGAATTACAGGGGGCGTATAATTCCCCCCTCCACTTT.

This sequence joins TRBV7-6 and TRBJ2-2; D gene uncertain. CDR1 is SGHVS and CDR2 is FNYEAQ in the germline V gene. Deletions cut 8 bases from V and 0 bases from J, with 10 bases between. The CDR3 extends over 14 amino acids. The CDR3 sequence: CASRQMANTGELFF. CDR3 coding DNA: TGTGCCAGCCGCCAGATGGCGAACACCGGGGAGCTGTTTTTT.

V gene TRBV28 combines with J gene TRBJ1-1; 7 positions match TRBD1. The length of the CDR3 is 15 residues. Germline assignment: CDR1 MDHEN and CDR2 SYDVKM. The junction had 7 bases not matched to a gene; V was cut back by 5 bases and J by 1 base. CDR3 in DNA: TGTGCCAGCAGTCCCGCACAGGGGAAGAACACTGAAGCTTTCTTT. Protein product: CASSPAQGKNTEAFF.

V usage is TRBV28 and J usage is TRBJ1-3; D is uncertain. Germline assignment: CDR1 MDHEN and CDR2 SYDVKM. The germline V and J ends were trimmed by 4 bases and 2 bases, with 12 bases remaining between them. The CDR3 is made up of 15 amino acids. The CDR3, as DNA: TGTGCCAGCAGTTCGGCGGCCAGTCCTGGAAACACCATATATTTT. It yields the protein CASSSAASPGNTIYF.

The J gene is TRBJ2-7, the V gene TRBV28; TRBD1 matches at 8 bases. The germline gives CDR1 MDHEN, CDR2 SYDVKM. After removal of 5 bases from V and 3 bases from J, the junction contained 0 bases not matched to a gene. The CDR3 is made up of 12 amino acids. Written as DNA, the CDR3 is TGTGCCAGCAGTGGGACAGGCTACGAGCAGTACGTC. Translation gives CASSGTGYEQYV.

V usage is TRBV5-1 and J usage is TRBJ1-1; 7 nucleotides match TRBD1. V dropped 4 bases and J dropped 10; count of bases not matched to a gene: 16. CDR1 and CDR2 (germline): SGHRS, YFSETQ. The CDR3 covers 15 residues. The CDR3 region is CASSIWGTEEVAAFF. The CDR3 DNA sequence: TGCGCCAGCAGCATATGGGGGACAGAGGAGGTTGCAGCTTTCTTT.

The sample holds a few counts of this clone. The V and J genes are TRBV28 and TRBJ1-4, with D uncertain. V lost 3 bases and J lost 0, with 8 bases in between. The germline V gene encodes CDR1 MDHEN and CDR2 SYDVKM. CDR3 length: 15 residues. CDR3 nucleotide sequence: TGTGCCAGCAGTTTCAGAGGAGCAACTAATGAAAAACTGTTTTTT. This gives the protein CASSFRGATNEKLFF.

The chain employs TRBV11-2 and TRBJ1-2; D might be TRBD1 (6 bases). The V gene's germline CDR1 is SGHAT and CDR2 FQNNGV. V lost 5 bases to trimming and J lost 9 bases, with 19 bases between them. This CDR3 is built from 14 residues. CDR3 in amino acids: CASSTLGAGERYTF. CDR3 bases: TGTGCCAGCAGCACCCTAGGGGCAGGGGAACGCTACACCTTC.

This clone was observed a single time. CDR3: CASSPILSAQTYEQYF. The CDR3 coding sequence is TGTGCCAGCTCACCCATCTTGAGTGCTCAAACCTACGAGCAGTACTTC. The chain combines TRBV18 with TRBJ2-7; D not certain. The CDR3 has 16 amino acids. Germline CDR1 KGHSH, CDR2 LQKENI. V lost 3 bases, J lost 2 bases, and 17 bases lay in between.

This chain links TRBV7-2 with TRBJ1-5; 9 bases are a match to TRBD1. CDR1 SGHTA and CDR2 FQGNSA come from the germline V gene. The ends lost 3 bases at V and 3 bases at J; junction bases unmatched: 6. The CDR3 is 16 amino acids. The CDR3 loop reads CASSLSGQGINQPQHF. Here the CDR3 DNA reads TGTGCCAGCAGCTTGTCAGGACAGGGGATCAATCAGCCCCAGCATTTT.